This TCR beta chain was identified in a study of tumor-infiltrating lymphocytes in primary liver carcinoma. This clonotype was observed once. Its antigen remains unknown. Co-extraction yielded RNA and DNA from about 20-30 mg of unsorted bulk tissue. Subjects presented with primary liver carcinoma managed by surgical resection. Starting material of 500 to 600 ng total RNA yielded TCR beta cDNA via a constant-region primer. Slightly modified ARM-PCR served as the procedure for the TCR beta libraries. These libraries came from three rounds of nested multiplex PCR. Use of TRBV1-TRBV30 forward primers with a C-beta reverse primer characterized the first two PCR rounds, which lasted ten to eleven cycles each. One entry per CDR3 protein, called by TCRdb with MiXCR from the multiplex PCR reads. The sample contains tens of thousands of distinct CDR3 sequences, roughly two thirds of which appear only once. Study-level findings and limits: No more than about 8-24% of top clones could be seen in all five tumor regions.

The germline CDR1 and CDR2 sequences are MNHNS and SASEGT. The V end lost 8 bases, the J end lost 2 bases, and 19 bases lay between the germline ends. CDR3 length: 16 amino acids. The sample consisted of liver tumor tissue from sampling region 4. Subset denoted: tumor region T4, right-lateral pole. The sequence derives from a woman in her sixties with primary liver carcinoma and hepatitis B virus infection. The chain recombines TRBV6-1 with TRBJ2-1, with a weak D call TRBD2 (5 bases). Here the CDR3 DNA reads TGTGCCAGCCCTAGCAAGATGCCTACTACCTACAATGAGCAGTTCTTC. It translates to CASPSKMPTTYNEQFF.